A single sample gave rise to the 27 T cell receptor beta chains below, sequenced in a study of T cell responses to AZD1222 COVID-19 vaccine. The table came from immunoSEQ multiplex PCR; TCRdb's copy has only in-frame clones and leaves some out. The table shows 84,000 or so clones, with around nine tenths occurring only once. The material was peripheral blood, obtained on day 0 of AZD1222 vaccination. These receptors were taken from an adult in good health.

The chain combines TRBV3-1 (or the pseudogene TRBV3-2) with TRBJ1-1, with D possibly being TRBD1 (6 bases). The CDR3 length is 14 residues. V was clipped by 1 base and J by 2 bases, with 8 bases between them. The germline V gene encodes CDR1 LGHDT and CDR2 YNNKEL (reference sequence). The CDR3 loop reads CASSQVTGNTEAFF. Written as DNA, the CDR3 is TGTGCCAGCAGCCAAGTGACAGGTAACACTGAAGCTTTCTTT.

The chain combines TRBV2 with TRBJ1-5; TRBD1 might be the D (5 bases). V was cut by 7 bases and J by 7 bases, with 17 bases left in between. Germline CDR1 SNHLY, CDR2 FYNNEI. The length of the CDR3 is 14 residues. The CDR3 region has the DNA TGTGCCAGCAATTGGATGAGGGGTGACCAGCCCCAGCATTTT. Translating gives CASNWMRGDQPQHF.

J is TRBJ2-2 and V is TRBV4-1; TRBD1 matches at 12 bases. Per the germline V gene, CDR1 is MGHRA and CDR2 is YSYEKL. The CDR3 is made up of 17 amino acids. Germline trimming cut 3 bases from V and 5 bases from J; bases unmatched to any gene: 7. Here the CDR3 DNA reads TGCGCCAGCAGCCAGAGGGGACAGGGGGCGCGGACCGGGGAGCTGTTTTTT. Its protein is CASSQRGQGARTGELFF.

This clone has only one observation. The chain is built from TRBV24-1 and TRBJ1-5, with D uncertain. With 1 base removed from V and 7 bases from J, the gap between germline ends came to 7 bases. The CDR3 loop spans 13 amino acids. CDR1 is KGHDR and CDR2 is SFDVKD in the germline V gene. CDR3 sequence (DNA): TGTGCCACCAGTGATTTTGGTTCCCAGCCCCAGCATTTT. Its protein is CATSDFGSQPQHF.

V usage is TRBV7-9 and J usage is TRBJ2-1, with TRBD2 matching over 8 bases. The CDR3 loop spans 14 amino acids. Trimming removed 5 bases from V and 12 bases from J; junction bases left unmatched: 12. Germline V gene sequence: CDR1 SEHNR, CDR2 FQNEAQ (reference sequence). DNA for the CDR3: TGTGCCAGCAGCCAACCGGGACTAGGAAGAGGGCAGTTCTTC. Translated, it gives CASSQPGLGRGQFF. Full variable domain (missing parts from reference TRBV7-9 and TRBJ2-1): DTGVSQNPRHKITKRGQNVTFRCDPISEHNRLYWYRQTLGQGPEFLTYFQNEAQLEKSRLLSDRFSAERPKGSFSTLEIQRTEQGDSAMYLCASSQPGLGRGQFFGPGTRLTVL.

The J gene is TRBJ1-1, the V gene TRBV14, with TRBD1 matching 7 bases. The germline gives CDR1 SGHDN, CDR2 FVKESK. V lost 4 bases to trimming and J lost 5 bases; unmatched junction nucleotides: 13. This CDR3 spans 16 amino acids. In DNA form, the CDR3 reads TGTGCCAGCAGCCCAATATCAGGGGGGTCGAGGACTGAAGCTTTCTTT. This translates into CASSPISGGSRTEAFF. Full variable domain (outside the CDR3, taken from reference TRBV14 and TRBJ1-1): EAGVTQFPSHSVIEKGQTVTLRCDPISGHDNLYWYRRVMGKEIKFLLHFVKESKQDESGMPNNRFLAERTGGTYSTLKVQPAELEDSGVYFCASSPISGGSRTEAFFGQGTRLTVV.

The J gene is TRBJ2-3, the V gene TRBV13, with 7 positions matching TRBD2. Losses at the gene ends were 2 bases for V and 0 bases for J; bases not matched to a gene: 8. The CDR3 runs to 17 residues. Germline CDR1 PRHDT, CDR2 FYEKMQ (reference sequence). The CDR3 DNA is TGTGCCAGCAGCTTAAAAGAGAGGCGGGGGAGCACAGATACGCAGTATTTT. It specifies CASSLKERRGSTDTQYF. The entire variable domain, with the rest obtained from reference TRBV13 and TRBJ2-3, is as follows: AAGVIQSPRHLIKEKRETATLKCYPIPRHDTVYWYQQGPGQDPQFLISFYEKMQSDKGSIPDRFSAQQFSDYHSELNMSSLELGDSALYFCASSLKERRGSTDTQYFGPGTRLTVL.

The chain couples TRBV6-5 to TRBJ2-5, with 7 bases aligning to TRBD1. The germline V gene has CDR1 MNHEY and CDR2 SVGAGI. The V and J ends lost 6 bases and 5 bases, in that order; junction bases with no gene match: 12. The CDR3 length is 15 residues. CDR3 nucleotide sequence: TGTGCCAGCAGCATCGGGACAGCCTCAGGGGAGACCCAGTACTTC. As protein: CASSIGTASGETQYF.

J is TRBJ2-7 and V is TRBV5-6; D not resolved. The V gene's germline CDR1 is SGHDT and CDR2 YYEEEE. Trimming stripped 0 bases from V and 2 bases from J, with 12 bases between. The CDR3 covers 15 residues. CDR3 sequence: CASSLDDRFTYEQYF. The CDR3 DNA reads as TGTGCCAGCAGCTTGGACGACCGCTTCACCTACGAGCAGTACTTC.

J is TRBJ1-1 and V is TRBV27, with D perhaps TRBD1 (5 bases). The CDR3 has 18 amino acids. V lost 5 bases and J lost 0, with 22 bases in between. Germline V gene data show CDR1 as MNHEY and CDR2 as SMNVEV (reference sequence). The CDR3 region is CASSPPIRDGPLNTEAFF. CDR3 nucleotide sequence: TGTGCCAGCAGTCCACCCATCCGGGACGGTCCTTTGAACACTGAAGCTTTCTTT.

The chain couples TRBV5-1 to TRBJ1-1; unclear D gene. The germline CDR1 and CDR2 sequences are SGHRS and YFSETQ. The CDR3 extends over 14 amino acids. Trimming pared 0 bases from V and 0 bases from J, leaving 6 bases between. CDR3 DNA: TGCGCCAGCAGCTTGGGGGTGCTGAACACTGAAGCTTTCTTT. Protein: CASSLGVLNTEAFF.

CDR3 loop: CASSHRQTINEKLFF. The CDR3 coding sequence is TGTGCCAGCAGCCACAGACAGACTATTAATGAAAAACTGTTTTTT. The chain employs TRBV7-9 and TRBJ1-4, with D possibly being TRBD1 (5 bases). Germline CDR1 and CDR2: SEHNR and FQNEAQ (reference sequence). There are 15 residues in the CDR3. V lost 5 bases and J 4 bases, leaving 14 bases between the germline ends.

This sequence joins TRBV9 and TRBJ1-5; D is undetermined. With 0 bases removed from V and 5 bases from J, the gap between germline ends came to 6 bases. The CDR3 runs 13 residues. CDR1 SGDLS and CDR2 YYNGEE come from the germline V gene. The CDR3 loop reads CASSVGGYQPQHF. CDR3 DNA sequence: TGTGCCAGCAGCGTAGGGGGATATCAGCCCCAGCATTTT.

The gene calls are TRBV19 and TRBJ1-6; TRBD1 matches 7 bases. The CDR3 runs 15 residues. V trimming: 4 bases; J trimming: 6 bases; junction bases outside the gene matches: 6. Looked up from germline, CDR1 is LNHDA and CDR2 is SQIVND (reference sequence). CDR3 protein: CASSTTGRSNSPLHF. CDR3 nucleotide sequence: TGTGCCAGTAGTACGACAGGGAGGAGTAATTCACCCCTCCACTTT.

This sequence joins TRBV11-1 and TRBJ2-7; 8 nucleotides align to TRBD2. This CDR3 spans 14 amino acids. CDR1 and CDR2 from the germline V gene are SGHAT and FQDESV (reference sequence). J was trimmed by 6 bases and V by 5 bases; bases with no gene match: 9. CDR3 protein: CASSPYRGGGEQYF. The CDR3 coding sequence is TGTGCCAGCAGCCCTTACCGGGGGGGTGGCGAGCAGTACTTC.

The chain employs TRBV4-2 and TRBJ2-1; D remains ambiguous. Trimming removed 4 bases from V and 12 bases from J, with 16 bases in between. This CDR3 region has 13 residues. Germline V lookup: CDR1 LGHNA, CDR2 YNFKEQ. CDR3 loop: CASSRHLGGGQFF. CDR3 coding DNA: TGTGCCAGCAGCCGACATTTGGGCGGTGGGCAGTTCTTC.

The gene calls are TRBV2 and TRBJ1-4, with unresolved D. The V end was cut by 5 bases, the J end by 6 bases, with 10 bases between. CDR1 and CDR2 (germline): SNHLY, FYNNEI. The CDR3 is made up of 13 amino acids. The CDR3 DNA reads as TGTGCCAGCAGTAGGCAGCCAGATGAAAAACTGTTTTTT. It yields the protein CASSRQPDEKLFF.

This clone was seen once. The chain combines TRBV7-9 with TRBJ2-7; a weak D match, TRBD2 (5 bases). V was trimmed by 4 bases and J by 3 bases, leaving 16 bases between them. The CDR3 loop spans 15 amino acids. The germline gives CDR1 SEHNR, CDR2 FQNEAQ (reference sequence). The CDR3 nucleotides are TGTGCCAGCAGCTATCCCCGAGGGATAGTCTACGAGCAGTACTTC. Protein: CASSYPRGIVYEQYF.

The chain joins TRBV6-5 to TRBJ1-2, with D maybe TRBD1 (6 bases). Between the trimmed V and J ends, which lost 2 bases and 2 bases, there was a span of 9 bases. Germline V CDR1 and CDR2: MNHEY, SVGAGI. CDR3 length: 14 residues. CDR3 protein: CASSYTGQNYGYTF. CDR3 coding DNA: TGTGCCAGCAGTTACACTGGACAGAACTATGGCTACACCTTC.

The chain employs TRBV28 and TRBJ2-7; 9 bases match TRBD1. V lost 5 bases and J lost 3; bases outside the gene matches: 5. There are 14 residues in the CDR3. Germline V gives CDR1 MDHEN, CDR2 SYDVKM. CDR3 protein: CASSAAGQGYEQYF. The CDR3 region has the DNA TGTGCCAGCAGTGCGGCGGGACAGGGCTACGAGCAGTACTTC. The variable domain in full, completed from reference TRBV28 and TRBJ2-7, reads DVKVTQSSRYLVKRTGEKVFLECVQDMDHENMFWYRQDPGLGLRLIYFSYDVKMKEKGDIPEGYSVSREKKERFSLILESASTNQTSMYLCASSAAGQGYEQYFGPGTRLTVT.

The V and J genes are TRBV4-2 and TRBJ2-3; the D is unclear. Deletions cut 3 bases from V and 8 bases from J, with 9 bases between. The CDR3 length is 12 residues. Germline assignment: CDR1 LGHNA and CDR2 YNFKEQ. The CDR3 coding sequence is TGTGCCAGCAGCCATAACGACGGTACGCAGTATTTT. Translation gives CASSHNDGTQYF.

The chain links TRBV6-1 to TRBJ2-5, with 12 nucleotides matching TRBD2. V lost 4 bases and J lost 1; bases outside the gene matches: 4. The CDR3 runs 16 residues. Looked up from germline, CDR1 is MNHNS and CDR2 is SASEGT. The CDR3: CASSGTSGISQETQYF. In nucleotides, the CDR3 is TGTGCCAGCAGTGGGACTAGCGGGATTAGCCAAGAGACCCAGTACTTC.

The chain couples TRBV24-1 to TRBJ2-3, with TRBD2 matching over 9 bases. This CDR3 comprises 16 residues. The germline gives CDR1 KGHDR, CDR2 SFDVKD. The junction had 4 bases not matched to a gene; V was cut back by 2 bases and J by 2 bases. CDR3 coding DNA: TGTGCCACCAGTGATTCTAGCGGGGCCGCCACAGATACGCAGTATTTT. It translates to CATSDSSGAATDTQYF.

V and J are TRBV7-5 and TRBJ1-1. TRBV7-5 is given as a pseudogene. The CDR3 extends over 14 amino acids. CDR3: CARFFRVGDTEAFF. CDR3 nucleotide sequence: TGTGCCAGATTTTTCAGGGTCGGGGACACTGAAGCTTTCTTT.

The chain has TRBV7-9 and TRBJ2-7; no definite D call. CDR1 and CDR2 (germline): SEHNR, FQNEAQ (reference sequence). This CDR3 has 15 amino acids. Trimming pared 1 base from V and 4 bases from J, leaving 14 bases between. The CDR3 bases are TGTGCCAGCAGCTTAGTTCTTAACAGCGAATACGAGCAGTACTTC. Its protein is CASSLVLNSEYEQYF.

The chain employs TRBV18 and TRBJ1-5; D possibly corresponds to TRBD1 (5 bases). This CDR3 has 16 residues. In germline, CDR1 is KGHSH, CDR2 LQKENI. V lost 4 bases to trimming and J lost 7 bases, with 20 bases between them. The DNA for the CDR3 is TGTGCCAGCTCACGGGAAACAAGGGGAAGGGAACAGCCCCAGCATTTT. It codes for CASSRETRGREQPQHF.

In DNA form, the CDR3 reads TGTGCCAGCAGTGAGGGGAGCGGGACGAACACAGATACGCAGTATTTT. Protein product: CASSEGSGTNTDTQYF. This rearrangement joins TRBV2 to TRBJ2-3; 7 bases match TRBD2. Germline V gene lookup returns CDR1 SNHLY and CDR2 FYNNEI. CDR3 length equals 16 residues. V was clipped by 3 bases and J by 2 bases; unmatched bases: 8.